These 22 T cell receptor beta chains share one sample of origin, sequenced in a study of shared clonotypes between healthy human individuals. The assay was immunoSEQ multiplex PCR, and TCRdb's table has in-frame clones only and misses some. Among approximately 2.5 million clones listed, roughly 93% were seen once. Sequencing used naive CD4+ T cells from PBMCs. Described subset: CD45RA+ positively selected. The receptors shown here come from a young man in good health. Some clones in this sample may be carry-over from other donors' samples.

Concerning this clone itself: The sample has other DNA sequences that encode this CDR3 too. The chain employs TRBV27 and TRBJ2-7; maybe TRBD2 (6 bases). Between the trimmed V and J ends, which lost 0 bases and 4 bases, there was a span of 10 bases. The CDR3 is made up of 14 amino acids. Germline lookup yields CDR1 MNHEY and CDR2 SMNVEV (reference sequence). The CDR3, as DNA: TGTGCCAGCAGTTTATCTGGGGGGAGTTACGAGCAGTACTTC. Translation gives CASSLSGGSYEQYF.

The chain recombines TRBV7-8 with TRBJ2-7, with TRBD2 matching over 13 bases. Germline trimming cut 0 bases from V and 4 bases from J; bases unmatched to any gene: 9. Germline values: CDR1 SGHVS, CDR2 FQNEAQ. The CDR3 consists of 18 residues. DNA for the CDR3: TGTGCCAGCAGCTTAGCAACCGGACTAGCGGGAGTCTGGTACGAGCAGTACTTC. Amino acids: CASSLATGLAGVWYEQYF. The variable domain in full, with the rest retrieved from reference TRBV7-8 and TRBJ2-7, is GAGVSQSPRYKVAKRGQDVALRCDPISGHVSLFWYQQALGQGPEFLTYFQNEAQLDKSGLPSDRFFAERPEGSVSTLKIQRTQQEDSAVYLCASSLATGLAGVWYEQYFGPGTRLTVT.

This chain links TRBV28 with TRBJ2-3; D ambiguous. The germline gives CDR1 MDHEN, CDR2 SYDVKM. Trimming removed 11 bases at V and 6 bases at J, with 18 bases between. The CDR3 sequence is 13 residues long. This chain's CDR3 is CASGSAPEDTQYF. The DNA for the CDR3 is TGTGCCTCTGGTTCGGCACCGGAGGATACGCAGTATTTT. Supplemented by reference TRBV28 and TRBJ2-3, the full variable domain reads DVKVTQSSRYLVKRTGEKVFLECVQDMDHENMFWYRQDPGLGLRLIYFSYDVKMKEKGDIPEGYSVSREKKERFSLILESASTNQTSMYLCASGSAPEDTQYFGPGTRLTVL.

The chain joins TRBV5-1 to TRBJ2-3; D not certain. CDR1 is SGHRS, CDR2 YFSETQ, per germline. This CDR3 spans 14 amino acids. V dropped 6 bases and J dropped 1 base, with 12 bases sitting between them. The CDR3 loop is CASIPVAGTDTQYF. CDR3 coding DNA: TGCGCCAGCATCCCTGTTGCGGGCACAGATACGCAGTATTTT.

The rearrangement uses TRBV6-5 and TRBJ1-2, with D possibly matching TRBD1 (5 bases). Germline V gene data show CDR1 as MNHEY and CDR2 as SVGAGI. This CDR3 region has 15 residues. V dropped 5 bases and J dropped 2 bases, with 15 bases sitting between them. The CDR3 loop reads CASSLLGGANYGYTF. CDR3 in DNA: TGTGCCAGCAGTCTCCTGGGAGGGGCGAACTATGGCTACACCTTC.

V gene TRBV6-6 combines with J gene TRBJ1-3; possible D gene TRBD1, 5 bases. V was shortened by 1 base and J by 0 bases, with 10 bases between the two germline ends. The CDR3 runs to 16 residues. Germline V gene data show CDR1 as MNHNY and CDR2 as SVGAGI (reference sequence). CDR3 bases: TGTGCCAGCAGTTACTTGGGGGGGAACTCTGGAAACACCATATATTTT. This gives the protein CASSYLGGNSGNTIYF.

The genes are TRBV5-6 and TRBJ2-7; weak D call: TRBD1 (6 bases). Germline V CDR1 and CDR2: SGHDT, YYEEEE. This CDR3 comprises 16 residues. V was trimmed by 3 bases and J by 5 bases, leaving 21 bases between them. This chain's CDR3 is CASSSTGHRALHEQYF. CDR3 nucleotide sequence: TGTGCCAGCAGCTCTACGGGACACAGGGCGTTGCACGAGCAGTACTTC.

This clone was recorded only once. This chain uses TRBV5-1 with TRBJ2-7, with 7 positions matching TRBD2. This CDR3 contains 15 residues. The germline V gene has CDR1 SGHRS and CDR2 YFSETQ. The V gene end was trimmed by 0 bases and the J gene end by 1 base; junction bases not matched to a gene: 4. CDR3 sequence: CASSLAASGSYEQYF. The DNA of the CDR3 is TGCGCCAGCAGCTTGGCGGCTAGCGGATCCTACGAGCAGTACTTC.

The CDR3 coding sequence is TGTGCCAGCAGCTTGGAAGGAGGGAATTCACCCCTCCACTTT. Its translation is CASSLEGGNSPLHF. The chain recombines TRBV5-4 with TRBJ1-6; D is unresolved. CDR3 length: 14 amino acids. Germline values: CDR1 SGHNT, CDR2 YYREEE (reference sequence). V was clipped by 0 bases and J by 7 bases, with 8 bases between them.

This chain connects TRBV4-3 to TRBJ2-1; no reliable D call. The germline CDR1 and CDR2 sequences are LGHNA and YSLEER. V dropped 0 bases and J dropped 9 bases, with 12 bases sitting between them. CDR3 size: 14 residues. CDR3 sequence reads: CASSQDPLSGEQFF. The CDR3 nucleotides are TGCGCCAGCAGCCAAGATCCTCTGTCCGGTGAGCAGTTCTTC.

Note on this clone: Other DNA sequences in this specimen translate into the identical CDR3. V is TRBV5-4 and J is TRBJ2-3; no definite D call. With 1 base removed from V and 4 bases from J, the gap between germline ends came to 1 base. The germline CDR1 and CDR2 sequences are SGHNT and YYREEE (reference sequence). This CDR3 comprises 11 residues. The CDR3 DNA reads as TGTGCCAGCAGCTTGTCAGATACGCAGTATTTT. Amino acids: CASSLSDTQYF.

The gene calls are TRBV5-1 and TRBJ2-7, with D tentatively TRBD2 (6 bases). Trimming took 0 bases from V and 3 from J, leaving 16 bases between them. CDR1 is SGHRS and CDR2 is YFSETQ in the germline V gene. The CDR3 consists of 16 residues. The CDR3 protein is CASSLGEDPGIYEQYF. The CDR3 bases are TGCGCCAGCAGCTTGGGGGAGGACCCTGGGATCTACGAGCAGTACTTC.

The V gene is TRBV28, the J gene TRBJ1-4; D is perhaps TRBD1 (6 bases). The CDR3 length is 14 residues. Trimming shortened V by 7 bases and J by 3 bases, and 12 bases separated the two germline ends. Per the germline V gene, CDR1 is MDHEN and CDR2 is SYDVKM. The CDR3 here is CASTPPGANEKLFF. In nucleotides, the CDR3 is TGTGCCAGCACCCCCCCAGGGGCTAATGAAAAACTGTTTTTT.

CDR3 in amino acids: CASNSGQSYNEQFF. The CDR3 nucleotides read TGTGCCAGCAACTCGGGACAGTCCTACAATGAGCAGTTCTTC. The rearrangement links TRBV27 to TRBJ2-1, with 7 nucleotides matching TRBD1. After removal of 7 bases from V and 1 base from J, the junction contained 4 bases not matched to a gene. CDR3 length: 14 amino acids. Germline values: CDR1 MNHEY, CDR2 SMNVEV (reference sequence).

This clone came up once. The rearrangement uses TRBV7-2 and TRBJ2-1; a possible D gene is TRBD2 (5 bases). Germline V gives CDR1 SGHTA, CDR2 FQGNSA. There are 15 residues in the CDR3. Trimming stripped 2 bases from V and 5 bases from J, with 13 bases between. This chain's CDR3 is CASSLLGVAHNEQFF. Written as DNA, the CDR3 is TGTGCCAGCAGCTTACTGGGAGTGGCCCACAATGAGCAGTTCTTC.

The V call is TRBV6-5, the J call TRBJ2-7; tentatively, D is TRBD1 (5 bases). The CDR3 has 12 residues. V was cut by 10 bases and J by 0 bases, with 10 bases left in between. Germline V gives CDR1 MNHEY, CDR2 SVGAGI. The CDR3 sequence is CATRQSSYEQYF. CDR3 nucleotide sequence: TGTGCCACCAGACAGTCCTCCTACGAGCAGTACTTC.

CDR3 region: CASSTGTREQYF. The DNA for the CDR3 is TGTGCCAGCAGTACAGGGACTAGGGAGCAGTACTTC. The gene calls are TRBV28 and TRBJ2-7; TRBD2 agrees at 8 bases. The junction had 4 bases not matched to a gene; V was cut back by 5 bases and J by 7 bases. CDR1 and CDR2 from the germline V gene are MDHEN and SYDVKM. The CDR3 loop spans 12 amino acids.

The chain combines TRBV7-2 with TRBJ2-3; 8 positions agree with TRBD2. V shed 7 bases, J shed 5 bases, and the junction held 14 bases outside the gene matches. The germline V gene encodes CDR1 SGHTA and CDR2 FQGNSA. The CDR3 totals 16 residues. CDR3 bases: TGTGCCAGCACCTCTACCCTTACTAGCGGAGTAGATACGCAGTATTTT. Protein sequence: CASTSTLTSGVDTQYF.

V and J are TRBV18 and TRBJ2-2; 12 bases agree with TRBD2. Germline V lookup: CDR1 KGHSH, CDR2 LQKENI. The CDR3 extends over 15 amino acids. Trimming at V came to 4 bases and at J to 5 bases, leaving 2 bases not matched to a gene. The DNA of the CDR3 is TGTGCCAGCTCACTAGGACTAGCGGGAACCGGGGAGCTGTTTTTT. Encoded protein: CASSLGLAGTGELFF.

The V gene is TRBV11-1, the J gene TRBJ2-1; TRBD2 might be the D (7 bases). The ends were cut back, 4 bases at V and 4 bases at J, with 17 bases in the middle. Germline CDR1 is SGHAT and CDR2 is FQDESV (reference sequence). This CDR3 comprises 16 residues. CDR3 region: CASSSSSGGGYNEQFF. CDR3 nucleotides: TGTGCCAGCAGCTCATCTAGCGGAGGGGGATACAATGAGCAGTTCTTC.

This clone was counted once. V is TRBV7-3 and J is TRBJ2-1; D is ambiguous. Germline assignment: CDR1 SGHTA and CDR2 FQGTGA. The CDR3 contains 13 residues. Between the trimmed V and J ends, which lost 3 bases and 6 bases, there was a span of 9 bases. CDR3 protein: CASSFRPSNEQFF. CDR3 DNA sequence: TGTGCCAGCAGCTTCAGACCGTCCAATGAGCAGTTCTTC.

Concerning this clone: The sample contains more than one DNA sequence encoding this CDR3. The V call is TRBV18, the J call TRBJ2-5; D remains unclear. The CDR3 is 12 residues long. V lost 0 bases to trimming and J lost 3 bases, with 2 bases between them. From germline, CDR1 is KGHSH and CDR2 LQKENI. The CDR3 region is CASSPPEETQYF. CDR3 nucleotide sequence: TGTGCCAGCTCACCACCGGAAGAGACCCAGTACTTC.